Shown below are 23 T cell receptor beta chains from a single sample sequenced in a study of CD8+ T cells in alopecia areata. cDNA reverse transcribed from extracted RNA served as the sequencing template. The assay was immunoSEQ multiplex PCR, and TCRdb's table has in-frame clones only and misses some. This sample has about 130,000 clones, with approximately 49% found just once. Material: CD8+ T cells sorted from blood, obtained at week 0. The origin of the receptors is a human donor with alopecia areata.

V usage is TRBV15 and J usage is TRBJ2-5; D is unresolved. Trimming took off 1 base at V and 5 bases at J, with 11 bases between the two ends. Germline V CDR1 and CDR2: LNHNV, YYDKDF (reference sequence). The CDR3 runs 14 residues. The CDR3 bases are TGTGCCACCAGCAGAGGGTGGAGTGGTGAGACCCAGTACTTC. Its translation is CATSRGWSGETQYF.

This clone has only a few counts. The chain links TRBV29-1 to TRBJ2-5; D gene ambiguous. Germline lookup yields CDR1 SQVTM and CDR2 ANQGSEA. The CDR3 runs to 10 residues. V dropped 4 bases and J dropped 8 bases, with 8 bases sitting between them. CDR3 sequence reads: CSVVETTQYF. The CDR3 nucleotides are TGCAGCGTTGTGGAGACCACCCAGTACTTC. The full variable domain, its missing parts supplied by reference TRBV29-1 and TRBJ2-5, is SAVISQKPSRDICQRGTSLTIQCQVDSQVTMMFWYRQQPGQSLTLIATANQGSEATYESGFVIDKFPISRPNLTFSTLTVSNMSPEDSSIYLCSVVETTQYFGPGTRLLVL.

The chain recombines TRBV29-1 with TRBJ1-2; perhaps TRBD1 as D (5 bases). Germline V gene sequence: CDR1 SQVTM, CDR2 ANQGSEA. This CDR3 is built from 13 residues. The V and J ends lost 6 bases and 6 bases respectively, with 17 bases between them. The CDR3 region is CSVEPGGADGYTF. The CDR3 coding sequence is TGCAGCGTGGAACCCGGTGGGGCCGATGGCTACACCTTC.

The chain uses TRBV6-1 and TRBJ2-2; 8 nucleotides line up with TRBD2. The CDR3 is 14 amino acids. V lost 6 bases to trimming and J lost 7 bases; unmatched junction nucleotides: 7. CDR1 and CDR2 from the germline V gene are MNHNS and SASEGT. CDR3 residues: CASSILAENGELFF. The CDR3 bases are TGTGCCAGCAGCATACTAGCGGAAAACGGGGAGCTGTTTTTT.

The CDR3, as DNA: TGTGCCAGCAGCCCCCGGGGGGCCAGCTCCTACGAGCAGTACTTC. Translation gives CASSPRGASSYEQYF. The chain joins TRBV7-9 to TRBJ2-7; D may be TRBD2 (7 bases). CDR3 size: 15 residues. Trimming removed 5 bases at V and 0 bases at J, with 14 bases between. Germline V gene lookup returns CDR1 SEHNR and CDR2 FQNEAQ (reference sequence).

This clone was detected a few times. This rearrangement joins TRBV5-5 to TRBJ1-1; 9 positions agree with TRBD1. The trim removed 0 bases at V and 5 bases at J, leaving 5 bases unmatched. The CDR3 extends over 15 amino acids. Germline V CDR1 and CDR2: SGHKS, YYEKEE (reference sequence). CDR3 loop: CASSLVGTGRTEAFF. CDR3 bases: TGTGCCAGCAGCTTGGTCGGGACAGGGAGGACTGAAGCTTTCTTT. The variable domain in full, completed from reference TRBV5-5 and TRBJ1-1, reads DAGVTQSPTHLIKTRGQQVTLRCSPISGHKSVSWYQQVLGQGPQFIFQYYEKEERGRGNFPDRFSARQFPNYSSELNVNALLLGDSALYLCASSLVGTGRTEAFFGQGTRLTVV.

This clone showed up just a few times. This chain links TRBV27 with TRBJ1-2, with 8 nucleotides matching TRBD1. V lost 4 bases and J lost 6; bases outside the gene matches: 7. Germline CDR1 reads MNHEY; CDR2 reads SMNVEV (reference sequence). The CDR3 sequence is 14 residues long. The CDR3 DNA reads as TGTGCCAGCAGTTGGGCAGGGGGCGCGGATGGCTACACCTTC. Translation: CASSWAGGADGYTF.

This clone was recorded only once. CDR3 region: CASSYNSMDEQYF. The CDR3 bases are TGTGCCAGCAGTTACAATAGTATGGACGAGCAGTACTTC. The chain couples TRBV6-5 to TRBJ2-7; the D is unclear. The CDR3 runs 13 residues. Germline lookup yields CDR1 MNHEY and CDR2 SVGAGI. V shed 2 bases and J shed 5 bases, with 10 bases lying between them.

The chain is built from TRBV27 and TRBJ2-5; 7 nucleotides agree with TRBD1. Losses at the gene ends were 4 bases for V and 9 bases for J; bases not matched to a gene: 5. Germline V gives CDR1 MNHEY, CDR2 SMNVEV (reference sequence). This CDR3 region has 12 residues. The CDR3 DNA reads as TGTGCCAGCAGTTCCAGGGGGTGGGCCCAGTACTTC. Amino acid sequence: CASSSRGWAQYF.

A single count supports this clone. The junction shows a germline mismatch at one end, possibly a read error. This chain links TRBV7-6 with TRBJ2-7; 9 nucleotides align to TRBD1. Germline values: CDR1 SGHVS, CDR2 FNYEAQ. The CDR3 has 14 residues. CDR3 DNA sequence: TGTGCCAGCAGTACCGGGACAGGGCTGAGGGAGCAATACTTC. Its protein is CASSTGTGLREQYF.

This clone was observed a handful of times. The chain uses TRBV4-3 and TRBJ2-5, with TRBD2 matching over 10 bases. Trimming took 0 bases from V and 2 from J; bases not matched to a gene: 6. CDR3 length: 17 amino acids. Germline CDR1 and CDR2: LGHNA and YSLEER. CDR3 nucleotide sequence: TGCGCCAGCAGCCAAGATGGAGCGGGGGGGGAGCAAGAGACCCAGTACTTC. Its protein product is CASSQDGAGGEQETQYF.

V and J are TRBV27 and TRBJ2-6; D possibly corresponds to TRBD2 (5 bases). V was cut by 5 bases and J by 4 bases, with 12 bases left in between. This CDR3 region has 15 residues. Germline loops: CDR1 MNHEY, CDR2 SMNVEV (reference sequence). CDR3 in DNA: TGTGCCAGCAGTCCTCCGGGATGGGGGGCCAACGTCCTGACTTTC. This translates into CASSPPGWGANVLTF.

The J gene is TRBJ1-1, the V gene TRBV5-1, with D possibly TRBD1 on 5 matching bases. V was clipped by 0 bases and J by 6 bases, with 6 bases between them. Germline lookup yields CDR1 SGHRS and CDR2 YFSETQ. The CDR3 is 12 residues long. The CDR3 nucleotides read TGCGCCAGCAGCTTGGAAGGGGCTGAAGCTTTCTTT. Translation gives CASSLEGAEAFF.

The chain links TRBV6-5 to TRBJ2-2, with D possibly being TRBD2 (6 bases). This CDR3 comprises 14 residues. Germline CDR1 reads MNHEY; CDR2 reads SVGAGI. The V and J ends lost 5 bases and 1 base respectively, with 8 bases between them. The CDR3 DNA is TGTGCCAGCAGTCCGGGGGTGAACACCGGGGAGCTGTTTTTT. This translates into CASSPGVNTGELFF.

This clone was seen a handful of times. The chain uses TRBV7-9 and TRBJ1-1; TRBD1 might be the D (5 bases). This CDR3 has 14 amino acids. Germline CDR1 reads SEHNR; CDR2 reads FQNEAQ (reference sequence). V lost 5 bases to trimming and J lost 3 bases, with 13 bases between them. CDR3 bases: TGTGCCAGCAGCCCGGTGCAGGGAGACACTGAAGCTTTCTTT. Residues: CASSPVQGDTEAFF.

This clone came up a few times. The CDR3 DNA follows: TGCGCCAGCAGCCACCGGGACAGCAACACCGGGGAGCTGTTTTTT. It encodes CASSHRDSNTGELFF. The rearrangement joins TRBV4-1 to TRBJ2-2; 7 nucleotides agree with TRBD1. CDR1 and CDR2 from the germline V gene are MGHRA and YSYEKL. Trimming took 3 bases from V and 2 from J; bases not matched to a gene: 3. The CDR3 sequence is 15 residues long.

The V and J genes are TRBV7-2 and TRBJ2-1, with 8 bases lining up with TRBD2. V was pared by 3 bases and J by 6 bases, with 7 bases of the junction left unmatched. The CDR3 has 15 amino acids. Germline-derived CDR1 and CDR2 are SGHTA and FQGNSA. The CDR3 spells CASSFERGRVNEQFF. In nucleotides, the CDR3 is TGTGCCAGCAGCTTTGAGCGGGGGAGGGTCAATGAGCAGTTCTTC. Supplemented by reference TRBV7-2 and TRBJ2-1, the full variable domain reads GAGVSQSPSNKVTEKGKDVELRCDPISGHTALYWYRQSLGQGLEFLIYFQGNSAPDKSGLPSDRFSAERTGGSVSTLTIQRTQQEDSAVYLCASSFERGRVNEQFFGPGTRLTVL.

The chain combines TRBV27 with TRBJ1-6, with D maybe TRBD1 (6 bases). The CDR3 sequence is 13 residues long. The V and J ends lost 5 bases and 13 bases respectively, with 15 bases between them. Germline lookup yields CDR1 MNHEY and CDR2 SMNVEV (reference sequence). The CDR3 loop reads CASSLDRQSPLHF. DNA of the CDR3: TGTGCCAGCAGTCTAGACAGGCAATCCCCCCTCCACTTT.

This chain uses TRBV7-9 with TRBJ2-1, with no clear D. Per germline, CDR1 SEHNR and CDR2 FQNEAQ (reference sequence). V was pared by 1 base and J by 4 bases, with 8 bases between. This CDR3 spans 14 amino acids. CDR3 nucleotides: TGTGCCAGCAGCTTAGGGCCCAGGTACAATGAGCAGTTCTTC. Its translation: CASSLGPRYNEQFF.

This clone appeared a single time. The chain joins TRBV6-1 to TRBJ1-2; D not certain. V was cut by 0 bases and J by 4 bases, with 9 bases left in between. The CDR3 sequence is 14 residues long. The germline CDR1 and CDR2 sequences are MNHNS and SASEGT. CDR3 in DNA: TGTGCCAGCAGTGAAGCGGGAGTTGGCTATGGCTACACCTTC. Its protein is CASSEAGVGYGYTF.

V is TRBV7-9 and J is TRBJ1-1; no definite D call. The CDR3 runs 16 residues. Germline lookup yields CDR1 SEHNR and CDR2 FQNEAQ (reference sequence). Trimming shortened V by 5 bases and J by 4 bases, and 20 bases separated the two germline ends. CDR3 bases: TGTGCCAGCAGCCCCAGAGACGCCCGGGGAGGCACTGAAGCTTTCTTT. Translating gives CASSPRDARGGTEAFF.

This chain joins TRBV29-1 and TRBJ2-1, with 7 bases aligning to TRBD2. Trimming at V came to 4 bases and at J to 4 bases, leaving 7 bases not matched to a gene. This CDR3 is 14 amino acids long. Germline V gene lookup returns CDR1 SQVTM and CDR2 ANQGSEA. The CDR3 DNA sequence: TGCAGCGTTGTGTTGCGGGAGCGGTACAATGAGCAGTTCTTC. It yields the protein CSVVLRERYNEQFF.

This rearrangement joins TRBV11-2 to TRBJ2-7; 7 bases agree with TRBD2. The CDR3 length is 12 residues. CDR1 is SGHAT, CDR2 FQNNGV, per germline. The ends lost 5 bases at V and 6 bases at J; junction bases unmatched: 4. The DNA of the CDR3 is TGTGCCAGCAGCCAGGGACTACGCGAGCAGTACTTC. Its translation is CASSQGLREQYF.